A single sample gave rise to the 25 T cell receptor beta chains below, sequenced in a study of blood T cell repertoires in COVID-19. Profiled with immunoSEQ multiplex PCR; TCRdb holds only in-frame clones, not every one. The table records about 440,000 clones, around 88% of them present only once. The source material was peripheral blood. The receptors shown here come from a woman between 45 and 65 years old with COVID-19, enrolled during active disease.

The gene calls are TRBV12-5 and TRBJ1-1; D is perhaps TRBD1 (5 bases). The CDR3 totals 15 residues. Germline V lookup: CDR1 LGHNT, CDR2 FRNRAP. V was pared by 5 bases and J by 5 bases, with 18 bases between. CDR3 nucleotides: TGTGCTAGTGGTGTGGGGTTAGGGGCGGATACTGAAGCTTTCTTT. It translates to CASGVGLGADTEAFF.

The gene calls are TRBV6-6 and TRBJ1-6, with D unresolved. CDR1 and CDR2 from the germline V gene are MNHNY and SVGAGI (reference sequence). The CDR3 covers 14 residues. Trimming cost V 3 bases and J 9 bases, with 12 bases left between them. The CDR3 DNA reads TGTGCCAGCAGTTATCGCCCCCCGGGTTCACCCCTCCACTTT. Protein sequence: CASSYRPPGSPLHF.

CDR3 sequence: CASKHSGANVLTF. The CDR3 DNA sequence: TGTGCCAGCAAGCACTCTGGGGCCAACGTCCTGACTTTC. The J gene is TRBJ2-6, the V gene TRBV9; D remains unclear. The V gene lost 6 bases and the J gene lost 0 bases, with 4 bases spanning the gap. This CDR3 comprises 13 residues. Germline V lookup: CDR1 SGDLS, CDR2 YYNGEE.

This clone turned up a few times. The gene calls are TRBV30 and TRBJ1-5, with D unresolved. The CDR3 has 15 residues. The V gene's germline CDR1 is GTSNPN and CDR2 SVGIG (reference sequence). V lost 4 bases to trimming and J lost 4 bases, with 17 bases between them. The CDR3 here is CAWNKNPGRNQPQHF. The CDR3 DNA is TGTGCCTGGAACAAAAACCCGGGGAGGAATCAGCCCCAGCATTTT.

The chain is built from TRBV5-1 and TRBJ2-1; D is perhaps TRBD1 (5 bases). V lost 4 bases and J 7 bases, leaving 18 bases between the germline ends. CDR1 is SGHRS, CDR2 YFSETQ, per germline. This CDR3 comprises 15 residues. The CDR3 nucleotides are TGCGCCAGCAGCGGCTTCCAGGGTCTGCCAAATGAGCAGTTCTTC. It codes for CASSGFQGLPNEQFF.

This chain uses TRBV5-6 with TRBJ1-1; tentatively, D is TRBD1 (6 bases). Trimming stripped 4 bases from V and 7 bases from J, with 17 bases between. From germline, CDR1 is SGHDT and CDR2 YYEEEE. The CDR3 runs to 14 residues. The CDR3 sequence: CASSLGGQEIEAFF. The DNA of the CDR3 is TGTGCCAGCAGCCTGGGGGGCCAGGAGATTGAAGCTTTCTTT.

The chain carries TRBV7-9 and TRBJ1-2; D remains ambiguous. V was trimmed by 5 bases and J by 8 bases, leaving 9 bases between them. The germline V gene has CDR1 SEHNR and CDR2 FQNEAQ (reference sequence). The CDR3 totals 11 residues. CDR3 protein: CASSLRGGYTF. CDR3 coding DNA: TGTGCCAGCAGCCTCCGGGGAGGCTACACCTTC.

As DNA, the CDR3 is TGTGCCAGCAGCTCAACAGGGAGCTCCTACAATGAGCAGTTCTTC. Translated: CASSSTGSSYNEQFF. The V and J genes are TRBV5-5 and TRBJ2-1; TRBD1 might be the D (6 bases). CDR3 length equals 15 residues. V lost 3 bases and J 0 bases, leaving 10 bases between the germline ends. CDR1 is SGHKS and CDR2 is YYEKEE in the germline V gene (reference sequence).

Concerning this clone: The sample contains more than one DNA sequence encoding this CDR3. The genes are TRBV5-1 and TRBJ2-5; 9 positions match TRBD2. Looked up from germline, CDR1 is SGHRS and CDR2 is YFSETQ. V lost 0 bases, J lost 3 bases, and 0 bases stayed unmatched. CDR3 size: 14 residues. This CDR3 is CASSLVAGEETQYF. The CDR3 DNA is TGCGCCAGCAGCTTGGTAGCGGGGGAAGAGACCCAGTACTTC.

The CDR3 bases are TGTGCCTGGAGTGTCGGAGGGGTGGAAGAGACCCAGTACTTC. This encodes CAWSVGGVEETQYF. The V call is TRBV30, the J call TRBJ2-5; perhaps TRBD2 as D (6 bases). V dropped 0 bases and J dropped 3 bases, with 11 bases sitting between them. The CDR3 is 14 amino acids. Germline V gives CDR1 GTSNPN, CDR2 SVGIG (reference sequence).

The chain has TRBV11-2 and TRBJ1-5; the D gene is possibly TRBD1 (6 bases). Germline V gives CDR1 SGHAT, CDR2 FQNNGV. V shed 1 base and J shed 1 base, with 17 bases lying between them. The CDR3 contains 18 residues. CDR3 sequence reads: CASSLGPRGGDSNQPQHF. The DNA for the CDR3 is TGTGCCAGCAGCTTAGGCCCACGAGGGGGAGACAGCAATCAGCCCCAGCATTTT.

This clone showed up just once. The CDR3 DNA reads TGTGCCAGCAGCTTGTCGCAAACCTGGGGGGTGATCGATGAGCAGTTCTTC. Its protein product is CASSLSQTWGVIDEQFF. The J gene is TRBJ2-1, the V gene TRBV5-6; D may be TRBD2 (6 bases). Deletions cut 1 base from V and 8 bases from J, with 22 bases between. The CDR3 length is 17 residues. Germline CDR1 is SGHDT and CDR2 is YYEEEE.

V gene TRBV5-1 combines with J gene TRBJ2-3, with TRBD1 matching over 7 bases. CDR3 length: 14 residues. CDR1 and CDR2 (germline): SGHRS, YFSETQ. Germline trimming cut 4 bases from V and 1 base from J; bases unmatched to any gene: 3. The CDR3 region is CASSVGQGTDTQYF. The CDR3 DNA reads as TGCGCCAGCAGCGTAGGACAGGGCACAGATACGCAGTATTTT.

The CDR3 DNA sequence: TGTGCCAGCAGGCGGACAGGGGAAGCCTACGAGCAGTACTTC. As protein: CASRRTGEAYEQYF. The genes are TRBV27 and TRBJ2-7; 9 positions match TRBD1. Germline-derived CDR1 and CDR2 are MNHEY and SMNVEV (reference sequence). The junction had 5 bases not matched to a gene; V was cut back by 6 bases and J by 2 bases. This CDR3 contains 14 residues.

With respect to this clone: The conserved closing phenylalanine or tryptophan is absent in this CDR3, likely reflecting a read error. The DNA is omitted, as the CDR3 cannot be located on it reliably, and the CDR3 follows TCRdb's listing. This sequence joins TRBV30 and TRBJ1-1; the table's D call TRBD1 went unverified against the DNA. Germline CDR1 is GTSNPN and CDR2 is SVGIG (reference sequence). The CDR3 has 12 residues if both end residues are counted. CDR3 in amino acids: CAWSRDRQVGGY.

In nucleotides, the CDR3 is TGTGCCAGCAGAGGGAGGGGCACCGGGGAGCTGTTTTTT. Translating gives CASRGRGTGELFF. The chain is built from TRBV2 and TRBJ2-2, with 7 bases lining up with TRBD2. With 6 bases clipped from V and 4 bases from J, the junction kept 2 bases outside the gene matches. This CDR3 has 13 amino acids. The germline gives CDR1 SNHLY, CDR2 FYNNEI.

This clone showed up just once. This CDR3 is CASSLGAYTGELFF. The CDR3 DNA sequence: TGTGCCAGCAGCTTAGGGGCGTATACCGGGGAGCTGTTTTTT. V gene TRBV11-3 combines with J gene TRBJ2-2; D call uncertain. This CDR3 comprises 14 residues. The V gene lost 1 base and the J gene lost 5 bases, with 8 bases spanning the gap. The germline CDR1 and CDR2 sequences are SGHNT and YENEEA.

J is TRBJ2-2 and V is TRBV9; tentatively, D is TRBD2 (5 bases). Germline V lookup: CDR1 SGDLS, CDR2 YYNGEE. The CDR3 runs 14 residues. V lost 5 bases and J 0 bases, leaving 8 bases between the germline ends. CDR3 amino acids: CASRVGANTGELFF. CDR3 nucleotide sequence: TGTGCCAGCAGGGTCGGGGCGAACACCGGGGAGCTGTTTTTT.

This clone has more than one count but fewer than ten. This rearrangement joins TRBV6-1 to TRBJ1-5; TRBD1 is a possible D gene (6 bases). Trimming pared 3 bases from V and 7 bases from J, leaving 13 bases between. From germline, CDR1 is MNHNS and CDR2 SASEGT. The CDR3 is 14 residues long. Here the CDR3 DNA reads TGTGCCAGCAGTGACAAGGGGGGGATACAGCCCCAGCATTTT. Protein product: CASSDKGGIQPQHF.

Here the CDR3 DNA reads TGCGCCAGCAGCTCCTTGGGGGCGACGGGCACTGAAGCTTTCTTT. This encodes CASSSLGATGTEAFF. The chain is built from TRBV5-1 and TRBJ1-1, with a possible D match to TRBD1 (6 bases). Germline V gives CDR1 SGHRS, CDR2 YFSETQ. V lost 3 bases and J 4 bases, leaving 16 bases between the germline ends. This CDR3 is built from 15 residues.

The gene calls are TRBV12-3 or TRBV12-4 and TRBJ2-2, with D perhaps matching TRBD2 (5 bases). The V gene lost 5 bases and the J gene lost 6 bases, with 10 bases spanning the gap. The CDR3 extends over 13 amino acids. The CDR3 DNA reads as TGTGCCAGCAGTAAAACTAGTCCCGGGGAGCTGTTTTTT. Its protein is CASSKTSPGELFF.

J is TRBJ1-2 and V is TRBV7-9; TRBD1 agrees at 7 bases. This CDR3 has 11 residues. Germline trimming cut 5 bases from V and 11 bases from J; bases unmatched to any gene: 5. CDR1 SEHNR and CDR2 FQNEAQ come from the germline V gene (reference sequence). CDR3 coding DNA: TGTGCCAGCAGCCCCGGACAGGCATACACCTTC. Translated: CASSPGQAYTF. Full variable domain (outside the CDR3, taken from reference TRBV7-9 and TRBJ1-2): DTGVSQNPRHKITKRGQNVTFRCDPISEHNRLYWYRQTLGQGPEFLTYFQNEAQLEKSRLLSDRFSAERPKGSFSTLEIQRTEQGDSAMYLCASSPGQAYTFGSGTRLTVV.

The chain uses TRBV5-1 and TRBJ2-7, with a weak D call TRBD1 (6 bases). The germline V and J ends were trimmed by 0 bases and 7 bases, with 14 bases remaining between them. From germline, CDR1 is SGHRS and CDR2 YFSETQ. CDR3 size: 14 residues. The CDR3 nucleotides are TGCGCCAGCAGCTTGGCGACAGGTGTATTTGAGCAGTACTTC. This encodes CASSLATGVFEQYF.

This chain uses TRBV15 with TRBJ1-1; no definite D call. CDR1 is LNHNV, CDR2 YYDKDF, per germline (reference sequence). V lost 5 bases, J lost 0 bases, and 10 bases lay in between. This CDR3 is built from 14 residues. CDR3 in amino acids: CATSSGGLNTEAFF. The CDR3, as DNA: TGTGCCACCAGCTCGGGTGGCCTGAACACTGAAGCTTTCTTT. The full variable domain, completed using reference TRBV15 and TRBJ1-1, is DAMVIQNPRYQVTQFGKPVTLSCSQTLNHNVMYWYQQKSSQAPKLLFHYYDKDFNNEADTPDNFQSRRPNTSFCFLDIRSPGLGDTAMYLCATSSGGLNTEAFFGQGTRLTVV.

The V call is TRBV3-1 (or the pseudogene TRBV3-2), the J call TRBJ2-3, with TRBD2 matching over 7 bases. CDR3 length equals 16 residues. V was pared by 0 bases and J by 1 base, with 4 bases of the junction left unmatched. CDR1 is LGHDT and CDR2 is YNNKEL in the germline V gene (reference sequence). Here the CDR3 DNA reads TGTGCCAGCAGCCAAGATATCGCGGGGGGCACAGATACGCAGTATTTT. Its translation: CASSQDIAGGTDTQYF.